Sequencing of this T cell receptor (beta chain) was carried out in a study of blood T cells in healthy people across ages. Overall study results and limits: The study lacked donor CMV status, which possibly confounded expanded clonotype changes.

The germline V gene encodes CDR1 DFQATT and CDR2 SNEGSKA (reference sequence). The CDR3 is made up of 12 amino acids. Next came a second PCR, run for about 6 to 12 cycles, which used a sample-barcoded 5' primer along with a J-beta primer mix. MiXCR, applied by TCRdb to the 5' RACE reads, yields one record per CDR3 protein. Counted here are about 1.5 million distinct CDR3 sequences, approximately 38% occurring once; the ten biggest clones make up approximately 7.9%. This clonotype was seen only a few times. The antigen is not known. The germline gene is not matched at one end of the junction; a read error may be the cause. The donors, aged roughly 6 to 95, were healthy Caucasians from Russia.

The sequence was obtained from a woman younger than 30 in good health. The sample was blood. The gene calls are TRBV20-1 and TRBJ1-1, with D perhaps matching TRBD1 (5 bases). CDR3 DNA sequence: TGCAGTGTTAGAGACAGTTACACTGAAGCTTTCTTT. Protein sequence: CSVRDSYTEAFF.